The present T cell receptor (beta chain) was sequenced within a study of cytomegalovirus exposure and HLA in healthy donors. Germline V gene lookup returns CDR1 GTSNPN and CDR2 SVGIG (reference sequence). The J segment lost 11 bases and the V segment lost 1 base, leaving 13 bases of the junction unmatched. The CDR3 covers 14 residues. PCR used 60 Vbeta primers and 13 Jbeta primers. Sequenced by immunoSEQ multiplex PCR; TCRdb stores in-frame clones only, minus some. The sample comprises around 150,000 clones, over 75% of which are singletons, and 5.7% rests with the top ten. The clonotype was recovered from a man in his thirties or forties in good health and CMV-seropositive. The chain employs TRBV30 and TRBJ1-1; 7 bases line up with TRBD1. Sequenced input: PBMCs. CDR3 coding DNA: TGTGCCTGGAGTGGGGGACAGTTATCTGGGAAGGCTTTCTTT. Amino acid sequence: CAWSGGQLSGKAFF.